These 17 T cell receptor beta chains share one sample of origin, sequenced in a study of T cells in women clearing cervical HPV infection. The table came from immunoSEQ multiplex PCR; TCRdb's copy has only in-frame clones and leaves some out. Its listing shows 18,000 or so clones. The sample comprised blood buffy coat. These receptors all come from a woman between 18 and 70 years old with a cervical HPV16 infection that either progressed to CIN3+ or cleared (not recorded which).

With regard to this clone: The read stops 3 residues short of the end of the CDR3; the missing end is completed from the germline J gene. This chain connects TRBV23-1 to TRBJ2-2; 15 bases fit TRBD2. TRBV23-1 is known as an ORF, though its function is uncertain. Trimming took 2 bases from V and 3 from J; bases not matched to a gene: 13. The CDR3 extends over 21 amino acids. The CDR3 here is CASSQQGVGLAGGPDTGELFF. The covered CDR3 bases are TGCGCCAGCAGTCAACAGGGGGTTGGACTAGCGGGAGGGCCGGACACCGGGGAG.

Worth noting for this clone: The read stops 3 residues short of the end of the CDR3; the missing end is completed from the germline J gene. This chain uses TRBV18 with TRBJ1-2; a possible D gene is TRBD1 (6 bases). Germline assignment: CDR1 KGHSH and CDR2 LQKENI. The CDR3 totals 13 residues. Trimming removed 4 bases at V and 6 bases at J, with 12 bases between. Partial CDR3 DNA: TGTGCCAGCTCACAAACAGGGCCTAATGGC. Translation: CASSQTGPNG. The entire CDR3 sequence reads CASSQTGPNGYTF.

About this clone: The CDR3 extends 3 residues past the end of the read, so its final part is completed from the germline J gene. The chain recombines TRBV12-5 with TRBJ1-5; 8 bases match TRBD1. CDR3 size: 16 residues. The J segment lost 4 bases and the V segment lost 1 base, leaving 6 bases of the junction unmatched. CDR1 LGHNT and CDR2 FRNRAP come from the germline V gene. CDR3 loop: CASGLGGQGPNQPQHF. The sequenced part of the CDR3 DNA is TGTGCTAGTGGTTTGGGAGGACAGGGACCTAATCAGCCC. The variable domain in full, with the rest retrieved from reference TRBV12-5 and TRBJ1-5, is DARVTQTPRHKVTEMGQEVTMRCQPILGHNTVFWYRQTMMQGLELLAYFRNRAPLDDSGMPKDRFSAEMPDATLATLKIQPSEPRDSAVYFCASGLGGQGPNQPQHFGDGTRLSIL.

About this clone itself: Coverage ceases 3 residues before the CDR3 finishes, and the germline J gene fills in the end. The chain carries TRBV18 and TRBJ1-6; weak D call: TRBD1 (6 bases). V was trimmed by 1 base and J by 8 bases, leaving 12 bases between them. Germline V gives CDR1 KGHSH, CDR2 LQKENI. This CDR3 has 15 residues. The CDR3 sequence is CASSPRARGDSPLHF. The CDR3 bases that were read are TGTGCCAGCTCACCACGGGCCAGGGGCGATTCACCC.

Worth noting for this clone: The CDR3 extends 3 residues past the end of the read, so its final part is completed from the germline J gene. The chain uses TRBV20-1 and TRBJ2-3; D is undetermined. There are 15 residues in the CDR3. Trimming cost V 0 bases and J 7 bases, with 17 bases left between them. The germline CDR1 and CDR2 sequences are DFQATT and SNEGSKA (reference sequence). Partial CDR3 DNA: TGCAGTGCTAGAGAGTCCTCGGGTCTCGGGTATACG. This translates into CSARESSGLGYT. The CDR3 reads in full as CSARESSGLGYTQYF.

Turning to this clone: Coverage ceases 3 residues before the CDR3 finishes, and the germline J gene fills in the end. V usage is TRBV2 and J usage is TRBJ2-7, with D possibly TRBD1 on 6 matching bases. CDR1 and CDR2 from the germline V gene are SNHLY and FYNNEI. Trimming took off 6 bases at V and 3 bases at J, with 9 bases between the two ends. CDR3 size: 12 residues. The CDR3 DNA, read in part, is TGTGCCAGCAGCCACAGGGTCTACGAG. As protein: CASSHRVYE. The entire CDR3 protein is CASSHRVYEQYF.

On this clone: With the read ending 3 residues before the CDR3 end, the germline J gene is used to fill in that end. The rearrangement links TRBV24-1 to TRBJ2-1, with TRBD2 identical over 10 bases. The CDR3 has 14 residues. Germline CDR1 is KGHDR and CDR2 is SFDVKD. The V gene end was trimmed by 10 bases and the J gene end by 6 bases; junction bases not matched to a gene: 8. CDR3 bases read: TGTGCCACTTCTACAGCGGGAGGGCCCAATGAG. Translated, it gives CATSTAGGPNE. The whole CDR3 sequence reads CATSTAGGPNEQFF.

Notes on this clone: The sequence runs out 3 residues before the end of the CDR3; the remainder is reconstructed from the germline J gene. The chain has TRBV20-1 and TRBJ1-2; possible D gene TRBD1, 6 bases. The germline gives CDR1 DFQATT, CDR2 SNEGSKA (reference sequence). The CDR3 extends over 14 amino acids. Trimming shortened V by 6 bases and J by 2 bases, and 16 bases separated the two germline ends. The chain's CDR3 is CSATSGAPNYGYTF. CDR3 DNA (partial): TGCAGTGCCACCTCAGGGGCCCCGAACTATGGC.

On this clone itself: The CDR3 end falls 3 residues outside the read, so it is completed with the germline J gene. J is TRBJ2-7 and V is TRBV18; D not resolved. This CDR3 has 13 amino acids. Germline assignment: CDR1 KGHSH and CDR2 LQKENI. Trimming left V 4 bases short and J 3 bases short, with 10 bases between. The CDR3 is CASSLNSDYEQYF. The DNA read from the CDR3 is TGTGCCAGCTCACTGAATTCAGACTACGAG.

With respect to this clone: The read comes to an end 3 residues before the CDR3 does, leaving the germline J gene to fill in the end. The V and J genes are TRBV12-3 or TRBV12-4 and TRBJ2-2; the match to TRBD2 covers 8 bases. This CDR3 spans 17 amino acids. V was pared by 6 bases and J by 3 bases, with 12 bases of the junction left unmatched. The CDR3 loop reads CASSVTRGGSDTGELFF. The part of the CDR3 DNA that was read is TGTGCCAGCAGCGTGACCCGCGGGGGGTCCGACACCGGGGAG.

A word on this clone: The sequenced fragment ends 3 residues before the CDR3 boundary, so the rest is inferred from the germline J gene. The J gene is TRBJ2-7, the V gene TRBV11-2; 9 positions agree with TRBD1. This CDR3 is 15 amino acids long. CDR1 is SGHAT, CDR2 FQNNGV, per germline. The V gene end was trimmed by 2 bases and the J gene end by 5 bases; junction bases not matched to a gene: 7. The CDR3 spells CASSLPGQGFDEQYF. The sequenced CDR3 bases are TGTGCCAGCAGCTTACCGGGACAGGGTTTCGACGAG.

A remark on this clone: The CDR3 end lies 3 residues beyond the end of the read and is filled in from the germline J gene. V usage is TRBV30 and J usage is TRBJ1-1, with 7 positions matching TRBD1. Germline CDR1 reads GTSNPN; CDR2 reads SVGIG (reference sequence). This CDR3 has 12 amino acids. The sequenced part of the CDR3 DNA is TGTGCCTGGAGTCGAAGACAGGGCGAA. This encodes CAWSRRQGE. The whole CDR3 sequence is CAWSRRQGEAFF.

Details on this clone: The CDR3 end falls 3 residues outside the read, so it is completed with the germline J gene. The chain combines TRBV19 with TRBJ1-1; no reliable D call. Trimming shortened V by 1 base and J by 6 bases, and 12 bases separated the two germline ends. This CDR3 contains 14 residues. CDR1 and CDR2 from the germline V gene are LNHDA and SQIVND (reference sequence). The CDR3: CASSIGETRPEAFF. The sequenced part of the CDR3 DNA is TGTGCCAGTAGTATAGGAGAGACACGACCTGAA.

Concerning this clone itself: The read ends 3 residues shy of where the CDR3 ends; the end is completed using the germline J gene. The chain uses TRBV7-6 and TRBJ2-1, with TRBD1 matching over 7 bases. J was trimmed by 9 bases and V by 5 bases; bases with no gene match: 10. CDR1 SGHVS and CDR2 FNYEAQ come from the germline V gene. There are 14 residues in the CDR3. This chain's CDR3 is CASSPSSHRGEQFF. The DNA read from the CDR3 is TGTGCCAGCAGCCCCTCATCCCACAGGGGTGAG.

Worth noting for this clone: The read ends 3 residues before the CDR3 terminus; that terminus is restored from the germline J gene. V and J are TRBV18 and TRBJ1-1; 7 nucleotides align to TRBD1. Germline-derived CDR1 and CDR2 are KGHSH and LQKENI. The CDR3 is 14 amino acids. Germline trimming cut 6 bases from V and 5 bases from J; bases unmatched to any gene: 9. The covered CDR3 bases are TGTGCCAGCTCCCTGGACAAGGGGGCAACTGAA. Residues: CASSLDKGATE. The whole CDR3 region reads CASSLDKGATEAFF.

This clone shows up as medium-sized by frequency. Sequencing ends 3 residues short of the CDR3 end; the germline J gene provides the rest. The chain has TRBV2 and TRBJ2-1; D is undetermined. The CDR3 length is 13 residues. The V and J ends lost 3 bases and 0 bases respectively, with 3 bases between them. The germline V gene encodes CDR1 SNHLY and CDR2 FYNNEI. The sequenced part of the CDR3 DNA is TGTGCCAGCAGTGATCGCTCCTACAATGAG. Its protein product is CASSDRSYNE. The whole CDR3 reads CASSDRSYNEQFF.

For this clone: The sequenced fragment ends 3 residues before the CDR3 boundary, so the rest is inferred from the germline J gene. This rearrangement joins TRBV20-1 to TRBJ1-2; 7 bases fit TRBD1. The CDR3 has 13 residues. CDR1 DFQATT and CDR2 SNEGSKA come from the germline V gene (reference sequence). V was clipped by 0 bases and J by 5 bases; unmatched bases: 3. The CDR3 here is CSARDAGGYGYTF. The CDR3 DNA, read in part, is TGCAGTGCTAGAGATGCAGGGGGGTATGGC.